Each of the 11 T cell receptor beta chains below was sequenced from the same sample in a study of T cell responses to AZD1222 COVID-19 vaccine (dated by TCRdb to 2020 to 2022). The library was prepared using the immunoSEQ multiplex PCR assay. This is the immuneACCESS table as TCRdb keeps it, with only in-frame sequences that have V and J called. A part of the clones is gone; compared with another copy, unresolved V genes explain less than half, and the rest is unexplained. Counted in this sample were some 170,000 clones; around nine tenths of them appeared once. The ten biggest clones cover about 2.8% of the sample. This specimen's time point label, interpreted: baseline before first vaccination. Here the sequenced sample was peripheral blood, taken on day 0 of AZD1222 vaccination. All receptors come from an adult in good health.

V and J are TRBV6-5 and TRBJ2-2, with a possible D match to TRBD1 (5 bases). V shed 5 bases and J shed 1 base, with 5 bases lying between them. Germline V gives CDR1 MNHEY, CDR2 SVGAGI. CDR3 size: 13 residues. DNA for the CDR3: TGTGCCAGCAGTAGGGGGAACACCGGGGAGCTGTTTTTT. Its protein product is CASSRGNTGELFF.

The chain employs TRBV6-1 and TRBJ1-6, with D possibly being TRBD1 (6 bases). The V gene's germline CDR1 is MNHNS and CDR2 SASEGT. The CDR3 is 13 residues long. V was pared by 2 bases and J by 8 bases, with 7 bases between. Written as DNA, the CDR3 is TGTGCCAGCAGTGAACAGGGGTATTCACCCCTCCACTTT. Its protein product is CASSEQGYSPLHF.

This clone is a singleton in its sample. This chain joins TRBV19 and TRBJ1-2; D unclear. Germline CDR1 LNHDA, CDR2 SQIVND (reference sequence). Deletions cut 4 bases from V and 0 bases from J, with 27 bases between. This CDR3 is 20 amino acids long. CDR3 sequence: CASSKYPDVPVGMTNYGYTF. CDR3 DNA: TGTGCCAGTAGTAAATATCCCGACGTCCCAGTAGGGATGACTAACTATGGCTACACCTTC.

The chain links TRBV6-5 to TRBJ1-1, with D perhaps TRBD1 (5 bases). The ends were cut back, 2 bases at V and 11 bases at J, with 18 bases in the middle. There are 14 residues in the CDR3. Germline CDR1 reads MNHEY; CDR2 reads SVGAGI. CDR3 DNA: TGTGCCAGCAGTTACGTTGGGGGGTCGACGGGGGCTTTCTTT. Protein sequence: CASSYVGGSTGAFF.

The chain couples TRBV29-1 to TRBJ1-2; D gene uncertain. Per germline, CDR1 SQVTM and CDR2 ANQGSEA. CDR3 length: 12 amino acids. The ends were cut back, 6 bases at V and 6 bases at J, with 14 bases in the middle. The CDR3 DNA reads TGCAGCGTCCCCGGGCCGCGGGATGGCTACACCTTC. Its protein product is CSVPGPRDGYTF.

This chain joins TRBV7-6 and TRBJ2-3; tentative D call: TRBD2 (7 bases). CDR3 length: 14 amino acids. Germline assignment: CDR1 SGHVS and CDR2 FNYEAQ. V lost 1 base and J 6 bases, leaving 11 bases between the germline ends. CDR3 sequence (DNA): TGTGCCAGCAGCTTAGGTGGCGGGGGCGATACGCAGTATTTT. This gives the protein CASSLGGGGDTQYF.

This rearrangement joins TRBV10-3 to TRBJ2-7; TRBD1 matches 10 bases. Germline V gene lookup returns CDR1 ENHRY and CDR2 SYGVKD. The CDR3 consists of 16 residues. V shed 7 bases and J 6 bases; nucleotides not matched to a gene: 15. The CDR3 here is CAITEGQGNTLGEQYF. The DNA of the CDR3 is TGTGCCATCACCGAGGGACAGGGGAATACTTTAGGCGAGCAGTACTTC.

The DNA of the CDR3 is TGTGCCAGCAGCTTGGAAGGCGGCTACACCTTC. Translation gives CASSLEGGYTF. V gene TRBV5-5 combines with J gene TRBJ1-2; D remains ambiguous. The CDR3 is made up of 11 amino acids. V lost 0 bases to trimming and J lost 8 bases, with 5 bases between them. Germline values: CDR1 SGHKS, CDR2 YYEKEE (reference sequence).

In DNA, the CDR3 is TGTGCCAGCAGCTTGTCGACAACTAGCACCAATGAGCAGTTCTTC. This gives the protein CASSLSTTSTNEQFF. The chain carries TRBV5-4 and TRBJ2-1; a possible D gene is TRBD2 (6 bases). The CDR3 runs to 15 residues. Trimming shortened V by 1 base and J by 6 bases, and 14 bases separated the two germline ends. Looked up from germline, CDR1 is SGHNT and CDR2 is YYREEE (reference sequence).

The chain joins TRBV30 to TRBJ1-1; D ambiguous. Germline CDR1 reads GTSNPN; CDR2 reads SVGIG (reference sequence). This CDR3 contains 15 residues. With 0 bases removed from V and 0 bases from J, the gap between germline ends came to 11 bases. As DNA, the CDR3 is TGTGCCTGGAGTGTGTTTGGTTCGGTGAACACTGAAGCTTTCTTT. Translating it yields CAWSVFGSVNTEAFF.

The chain combines TRBV12-5 with TRBJ2-1; D call uncertain. Trimming took 6 bases from V and 7 from J, leaving 13 bases between them. The CDR3 covers 13 residues. Germline CDR1 LGHNT, CDR2 FRNRAP. CDR3 DNA: TGTGCTAGTGGACCCTGGGTTATTAATGAGCAGTTCTTC. It encodes CASGPWVINEQFF.